This T cell receptor beta chain was recovered during a study of blood T cell repertoires in COVID-19. Study at large: Collection of acute and convalescent COVID-19 samples took place in the United States, Italy and Spain. From T cells, B-cell-depleted T cells, or PBMCs came the material, which was cDNA or gDNA.

Germline V gene lookup returns CDR1 KGHDR and CDR2 SFDVKD. This CDR3 spans 15 amino acids. The V and J ends lost 4 bases and 0 bases, in that order; junction bases with no gene match: 2. As processed by the authors: Amplifying reference gene primers gave estimates of nucleated cell counts. Some clones are missing from TCRdb's copy, which holds only in-frame ones; the method was immunoSEQ multiplex PCR. V and J calls and clone size are given by that table; D and trimming were obtained from the DNA. The sample yields a few hundred thousand clones, around 90% seen once. The source is a human donor in a cohort sampled during active COVID-19. Input material: peripheral blood. The genes are TRBV24-1 and TRBJ2-5; 9 nucleotides match TRBD1. DNA of the CDR3: TGTGCCACCAGTGAGGACAGGGGTTACCAAGAGACCCAGTACTTC. Translated, it gives CATSEDRGYQETQYF.